This TCR beta chain stems from a study of CD8 T cells in ankylosing spondylitis. Findings of the study overall: Fewer than ten highly homologous variants made up a TCR beta motif that seemed to typify ankylosing spondylitis blood.

This clonotype has ten or more counts. Its specificity is not known. TCRdb independently ran MiXCR on the 5' RACE reads; one entry per CDR3 protein. The repertoire holds around 890,000 distinct CDR3 sequences, roughly 12% seen once, with more than 0.5% in the top ten. CDR3 length equals 12 residues. Germline V gene sequence: CDR1 DFQATT, CDR2 SNEGSKA (reference sequence). V gave up 5 bases and J gave up 4 bases, with 10 bases separating them. Sequencing used blood, either unsorted or a sorted T cell fraction (not recorded which). The sequence was collected from a male donor with ankylosing spondylitis. The gene calls are TRBV20-1 and TRBJ2-3; D is perhaps TRBD1 or TRBD2 (5 bases each). In DNA form, the CDR3 reads TGCAGTGCTTACGGGGCGGCAGATACGCAGTATTTT. Translated: CSAYGAADTQYF.